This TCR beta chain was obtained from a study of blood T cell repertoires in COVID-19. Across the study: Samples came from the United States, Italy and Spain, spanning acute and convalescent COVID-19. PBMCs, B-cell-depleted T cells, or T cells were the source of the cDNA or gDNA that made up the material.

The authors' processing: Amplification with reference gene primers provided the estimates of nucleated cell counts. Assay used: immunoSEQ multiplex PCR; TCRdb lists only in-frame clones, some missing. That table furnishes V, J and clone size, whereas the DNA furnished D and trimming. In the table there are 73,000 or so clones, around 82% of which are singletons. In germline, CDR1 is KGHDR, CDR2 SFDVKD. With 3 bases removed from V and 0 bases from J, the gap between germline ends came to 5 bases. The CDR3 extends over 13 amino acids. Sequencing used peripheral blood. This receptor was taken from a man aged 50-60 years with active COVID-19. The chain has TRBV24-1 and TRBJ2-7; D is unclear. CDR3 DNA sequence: TGTGCCACCAGTGATCAGAACTCCTACGAGCAGTACTTC. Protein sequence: CATSDQNSYEQYF.